Listed below are T cell receptor beta chains from one sample, sequenced in a study of STAT3 mutations in large granular lymphocyte leukemia. Sequenced by immunoSEQ multiplex PCR; TCRdb stores in-frame clones only, minus some. The table lists 30,000 to 40,000 clones, more than 75% of them singletons, with about 13% in the top ten. The source material was peripheral blood mononuclear cells. Every receptor here comes from a man between 60 and 75 years old with T-cell large granular lymphocyte leukemia. Some clones in this sample may be carry-over from other donors' samples. The CDR3 runs from the conserved cysteine through the conserved F or W. The D gene is left open where the match is weak. For some rows the clone size is stated as once, few or many, or as a class when expanded; others skip it.

TRBV4-2	.	.	TRBJ2-7	CASSQDGSGANYEQYF	TGTGCCAGCAGCCAAGATGGTTCAGGGGCTAACTACGAGCAGTACTTC
TRBV29-1	TRBD2	.	TRBJ2-3	CSVDQGGTDTQYF	TGCAGCGTTGACCAGGGAGGGACAGATACGCAGTATTTT
TRBV5-4	TRBD2	.	TRBJ2-5	CASRPGLAGQETQYF	TGTGCCAGCAGACCCGGACTAGCGGGTCAAGAGACCCAGTACTTC
TRBV2	TRBD2	once	TRBJ2-7	CASISSGASYEQYF	TGTGCCAGCATTTCTAGCGGGGCCTCCTACGAGCAGTACTTC
TRBV4-3	.	.	TRBJ1-5	CASSQERSQPQHF	TGCGCCAGCAGCCAAGAGAGGAGTCAGCCCCAGCATTTT
TRBV19	.	.	TRBJ2-6	CASSGLSGANVLTF	TGTGCCAGTAGCGGATTATCTGGGGCCAACGTCCTGACTTTC
TRBV4-3	TRBD2	.	TRBJ2-1	CASSHDRTSGVPFF	TGCGCCAGCAGCCACGACCGGACTAGCGGCGTGCCGTTCTTC
TRBV9	.	.	TRBJ1-4	CASSVDPGDSNEKLFF	TGTGCCAGCAGCGTTGACCCCGGAGACAGTAATGAAAAACTGTTTTTT
TRBV30	.	.	TRBJ2-5	CAWSDWRETQYF	TGTGCCTGGAGTGATTGGAGGGAGACCCAGTACTTC
TRBV29-1	.	once	TRBJ1-3	CSVEVHTGNTIYF	TGCAGCGTTGAAGTCCATACTGGAAACACCATATATTTT
TRBV5-4	.	.	TRBJ2-5	CASSLEIQETQYF	TGTGCCAGCAGCTTGGAAATCCAAGAGACCCAGTACTTC
TRBV10-3	.	.	TRBJ1-5	CAISESGGTQPQHF	TGTGCCATCAGTGAGTCGGGAGGGACTCAGCCCCAGCATTTT
TRBV7-3	.	.	TRBJ2-4	CASTVPRNIQYF	TGTGCCAGCACCGTTCCCAGAAACATTCAGTACTTC
TRBV5-1	.	.	TRBJ2-7	CASSWTRGSFYEQYF	TGCGCCAGCAGCTGGACCCGAGGGTCTTTCTACGAGCAGTACTTC
TRBV9	.	.	TRBJ2-2	CASSPRIGDSGELFF	TGTGCCAGCAGCCCGAGGATTGGGGATTCGGGGGAGCTGTTTTTT
TRBV6-1	.	.	TRBJ1-2	CASTRDYTGYGYTF	TGTGCCAGCACAAGGGACTATACCGGCTATGGCTACACCTTC
TRBV4-2	.	.	TRBJ2-7	CASSQMGGSFDEQYF	TGTGCCAGCAGCCAAATGGGGGGTTCGTTCGACGAGCAGTACTTC